This passage covers 9 T cell receptor beta chains from one sample sequenced in a study of CD8+CD57+ T cells in acquired aplastic anemia. Selection for sequencing was limited to patients who had shown CD8+CD57+ cell expansion by flow cytometry. TCR beta VDJ and CDR3 were profiled, and genomic DNA was the template. In TCRdb, the reads were re-called with MiXCR into one record per CDR3 protein. Counted here are around 200,000 distinct CDR3 sequences, approximately 48% occurring once; the ten biggest clones make up approximately 12%. Sequencing was done on a sample of sorted CD4+, CD8+, or CD8+CD57+ T cells (not recorded which) from PBMCs. The receptors here all came from a human donor with aplastic anemia.

The gene calls are TRBV10-3 and TRBJ1-4; 7 positions agree with TRBD1. Trimming took 0 bases from V and 7 from J; bases not matched to a gene: 5. Germline CDR1 is ENHRY and CDR2 is SYGVKD. The CDR3 has 15 residues. The CDR3 coding sequence is TGTGCCATCAGTGAGTCGCAGGGGGGGTTTGAAAAACTGTTTTTT. This translates into CAISESQGGFEKLFF.

The chain couples TRBV7-3 to TRBJ1-2; possible D gene TRBD1, 6 bases. The CDR3 extends over 14 amino acids. Trimming removed 5 bases at V and 7 bases at J, with 17 bases between. Per the germline V gene, CDR1 is SGHTA and CDR2 is FQGTGA. The CDR3 DNA reads as TGTGCCAGCAGCCAAGAGGTGGGGGCTACTGGCTACACCTTC. It encodes CASSQEVGATGYTF.

The chain carries TRBV19 and TRBJ1-6, with D possibly being TRBD1 (6 bases). The CDR3 is 15 residues long. Per the germline V gene, CDR1 is LNHDA and CDR2 is SQIVND (reference sequence). V lost 4 bases, J lost 9 bases, and 16 bases lay in between. The CDR3 nucleotides read TGTGCCAGTAGTACAACGCGGGACATGGCTTCACCCCTCCACTTT. This gives the protein CASSTTRDMASPLHF.

This clonotype was observed a few times. V and J are TRBV28 and TRBJ2-6; no firm D call. The CDR3 extends over 15 amino acids. Between the trimmed V and J ends, which lost 4 bases and 0 bases, there was a span of 7 bases. CDR1 is MDHEN, CDR2 SYDVKM, per germline. CDR3 nucleotides: TGTGCCAGCAGTTCCGCGAGCTCTGGGGCCAACGTCCTGACTTTC. As protein: CASSSASSGANVLTF. The full variable domain, its missing parts supplied by reference TRBV28 and TRBJ2-6, is DVKVTQSSRYLVKRTGEKVFLECVQDMDHENMFWYRQDPGLGLRLIYFSYDVKMKEKGDIPEGYSVSREKKERFSLILESASTNQTSMYLCASSSASSGANVLTFGAGSRLTVL.

V and J are TRBV12-5 and TRBJ1-6; D might be TRBD1 (6 bases). The CDR3 runs 13 residues. Germline assignment: CDR1 LGHNT and CDR2 FRNRAP. Trimming cost V 5 bases and J 10 bases, with 12 bases left between them. The CDR3 nucleotides read TGTGCTAGTGGTGAGGACAGAGGATCACCCCTCCACTTT. This translates into CASGEDRGSPLHF.

At least ten counts were recorded for this clonotype. The V gene is TRBV20-1, the J gene TRBJ1-4; 12 positions match TRBD1. There are 15 residues in the CDR3. The trim removed 6 bases at V and 8 bases at J, leaving 10 bases unmatched. The germline CDR1 and CDR2 sequences are DFQATT and SNEGSKA (reference sequence). The CDR3 DNA sequence: TGCAGTGCCACGCGTAGGGACAGGGGGCTAGAAAAACTGTTTTTT. Translating it yields CSATRRDRGLEKLFF.

This clonotype was counted a few times. The rearrangement links TRBV25-1 to TRBJ2-7, with 8 nucleotides matching TRBD1. CDR1 and CDR2 (germline): MGHDK, SYGVNS. The CDR3 loop spans 15 amino acids. V lost 3 bases to trimming and J lost 3 bases; unmatched junction nucleotides: 7. CDR3 bases: TGTGCCAGCAGTGATCCCGGGACAGGCCTCTACGAGCAGTACTTC. Protein sequence: CASSDPGTGLYEQYF.

The chain recombines TRBV25-1 with TRBJ1-6, with TRBD1 as a possible D gene (5 bases). Germline loops: CDR1 MGHDK, CDR2 SYGVNS. The CDR3 runs to 14 residues. V lost 8 bases and J lost 12, with 20 bases in between. CDR3 sequence reads: CASGSGTDHLPLHF. For the CDR3, the DNA is TGTGCCAGCGGATCCGGGACGGATCACTTACCCCTCCACTTT.

The CDR3 is CASTPFKGAASPLHF. The CDR3, as DNA: TGTGCCAGCACCCCCTTTAAGGGGGCGGCTTCACCCCTCCACTTT. The rearrangement uses TRBV6-1 and TRBJ1-6; 7 bases fit TRBD1. The germline gives CDR1 MNHNS, CDR2 SASEGT. With 7 bases clipped from V and 9 bases from J, the junction kept 12 bases outside the gene matches. The CDR3 is 15 residues long.